Below are 20 T cell receptor beta chains sequenced from a single sample in a study of CD8+ T cells in alopecia areata. Documented treatment: oral pan-JAK inhibitor, 5-10 mg twice daily. Alopecia areata patients gave lesional scalp punch biopsies and peripheral blood samples. Extraction and reverse transcription of RNA yielded cDNA as the sequencing template. Profiling relied on immunoSEQ multiplex PCR, and the TCRdb table lists in-frame clones only, not all of them. The repertoire holds fewer than 8,000 clones, with roughly 64% as singletons. The specimen was skin, collected at week 4, from a patient treated with tofacitinib. The receptor set was obtained from a human donor with alopecia areata.

This rearrangement joins TRBV7-3 to TRBJ1-4; a possible D gene is TRBD1 (6 bases). Germline values: CDR1 SGHTA, CDR2 FQGTGA. The V gene lost 5 bases and the J gene lost 10 bases, with 20 bases spanning the gap. The CDR3 consists of 15 residues. The CDR3 reads CASSPRPGAQGKLFF. CDR3 bases: TGTGCCAGCAGCCCGAGACCAGGGGCACAGGGAAAACTGTTTTTT. The complete variable domain, with remaining parts taken from reference TRBV7-3 and TRBJ1-4, reads GAGVSQTPSNKVTEKGKYVELRCDPISGHTALYWYRQSLGQGPEFLIYFQGTGAADDSGLPNDRFFAVRPEGSVSTLKIQRTERGDSAVYLCASSPRPGAQGKLFFGSGTQLSVL.

The chain recombines TRBV18 with TRBJ2-1, with TRBD1 as a possible D gene (6 bases). This CDR3 spans 12 amino acids. V lost 3 bases, J lost 9 bases, and 9 bases lay in between. CDR1 KGHSH and CDR2 LQKENI come from the germline V gene. In DNA, the CDR3 is TGTGCCAGCTCACCGGACAGCCTTGAGCAGTTCTTC. Translated: CASSPDSLEQFF.

This clone was observed a few times. Here the CDR3 DNA reads TGCGCCAGCAGCCACCCAGTGCGAGGGGCTAGTTATGGCTACACCTTC. It translates to CASSHPVRGASYGYTF. The chain employs TRBV4-1 and TRBJ1-2; perhaps TRBD1 as D (5 bases). This CDR3 has 16 residues. Germline CDR1 is MGHRA and CDR2 is YSYEKL. Trimming stripped 3 bases from V and 5 bases from J, with 19 bases between.

V usage is TRBV19 and J usage is TRBJ2-2, with a tentative D call TRBD1 (5 bases). Germline CDR1 LNHDA, CDR2 SQIVND (reference sequence). V shed 8 bases and J shed 4 bases, with 11 bases lying between them. The CDR3 consists of 13 residues. CDR3: CASLATGTGELFF. In nucleotides, the CDR3 is TGTGCCAGTCTTGCAACAGGCACCGGGGAGCTGTTTTTT.

This clone appeared a few times. The chain employs TRBV5-5 and TRBJ2-7, with D perhaps TRBD1 (6 bases). The V gene lost 2 bases and the J gene lost 0 bases, with 12 bases spanning the gap. Per germline, CDR1 SGHKS and CDR2 YYEKEE (reference sequence). The CDR3 length is 15 residues. The CDR3 loop is CASSLDTGNSYEQYF. The CDR3 DNA sequence: TGTGCCAGCAGCTTAGACACAGGGAACTCCTACGAGCAGTACTTC.

V usage is TRBV28 and J usage is TRBJ1-5; D possibly corresponds to TRBD1 (6 bases). Germline V gene data show CDR1 as MDHEN and CDR2 as SYDVKM. The CDR3 runs to 17 residues. V was shortened by 3 bases and J by 11 bases, with 26 bases between the two germline ends. CDR3 DNA sequence: TGTGCCAGCAGTTTCCAACGGGTCAGGGGCTCGTCCGTGGCCCAGCATTTT. Protein: CASSFQRVRGSSVAQHF.

The chain recombines TRBV29-1 with TRBJ2-7; D is ambiguous. Trimming shortened V by 1 base and J by 7 bases, and 14 bases separated the two germline ends. Per the germline V gene, CDR1 is SQVTM and CDR2 is ANQGSEA. There are 13 residues in the CDR3. The CDR3 sequence is CSVEGQDPREQYF. In nucleotides, the CDR3 is TGCAGCGTTGAAGGGCAGGACCCGAGGGAGCAGTACTTC.

The table lists this clone with a few counts. The chain recombines TRBV19 with TRBJ1-2; D gene ambiguous. Germline CDR1 is LNHDA and CDR2 is SQIVND (reference sequence). This CDR3 is 12 amino acids long. The germline V and J ends were trimmed by 11 bases and 5 bases, with 15 bases remaining between them. The CDR3 here is CAVGDRGYGYTF. CDR3 DNA: TGTGCCGTAGGAGACCGAGGATATGGCTACACCTTC. The variable domain in full, completed from reference TRBV19 and TRBJ1-2, reads DGGITQSPKYLFRKEGQNVTLSCEQNLNHDAMYWYRQDPGQGLRLIYYSQIVNDFQKGDIAEGYSVSREKKESFPLTVTSAQKNPTAFYLCAVGDRGYGYTFGSGTRLTVV.

The rearrangement links TRBV7-6 to TRBJ2-6; D possibly uses TRBD1 or TRBD2 (6 bases each). Germline CDR1 and CDR2: SGHVS and FNYEAQ. The V gene lost 2 bases and the J gene lost 4 bases, with 12 bases spanning the gap. This CDR3 is built from 16 residues. The CDR3 reads CASSLRGAAGANVLTF. In nucleotides, the CDR3 is TGTGCCAGCAGCTTAAGGGGGGCGGCCGGGGCCAACGTCCTGACTTTC.

The V gene is TRBV11-2, the J gene TRBJ2-3; weak D call: TRBD2 (5 bases). Trimming cost V 3 bases and J 4 bases, with 17 bases left between them. The CDR3 is made up of 16 amino acids. CDR1 SGHAT and CDR2 FQNNGV come from the germline V gene. CDR3 residues: CASSFSTGLAPDTQYF. CDR3 nucleotide sequence: TGTGCCAGCAGCTTCTCTACGGGATTGGCCCCAGATACGCAGTATTTT. Full variable domain (missing parts from reference TRBV11-2 and TRBJ2-3): EAGVAQSPRYKIIEKRQSVAFWCNPISGHATLYWYQQILGQGPKLLIQFQNNGVVDDSQLPKDRFSAERLKGVDSTLKIQPAKLEDSAVYLCASSFSTGLAPDTQYFGPGTRLTVL.

This chain links TRBV4-1 with TRBJ2-7; 7 bases align to TRBD2. The germline V gene has CDR1 MGHRA and CDR2 YSYEKL. The CDR3 contains 16 residues. Losses at the gene ends were 4 bases for V and 6 bases for J; bases not matched to a gene: 15. CDR3 bases: TGCGCCAGCAGCCCGGGCCCCGGGGGAGGGCGGAGCGAGCAGTACTTC. It specifies CASSPGPGGGRSEQYF.

In this sample, this clone turned up a few times. This chain uses TRBV19 with TRBJ1-5, with a possible D match to TRBD1 (5 bases). The germline V gene has CDR1 LNHDA and CDR2 SQIVND (reference sequence). The CDR3 consists of 14 residues. V shed 3 bases and J shed 5 bases, with 11 bases lying between them. CDR3 coding DNA: TGTGCCAGTAGTATGGCCCAGGGCCATCAGCCCCAGCATTTT. This gives the protein CASSMAQGHQPQHF.

CDR3 sequence reads: CASSPLGPGNQPQHF. In DNA form, the CDR3 reads TGTGCCAGCAGTCCCCTTGGCCCGGGCAATCAGCCCCAGCATTTT. The V call is TRBV27, the J call TRBJ1-5; no reliable D call. Germline lookup yields CDR1 MNHEY and CDR2 SMNVEV (reference sequence). CDR3 length: 15 residues. The V end lost 5 bases, the J end lost 2 bases, and 13 bases lay between the germline ends.

The rearrangement uses TRBV2 and TRBJ1-1, with a tentative D call TRBD1 (6 bases). From germline, CDR1 is SNHLY and CDR2 FYNNEI. This CDR3 region has 14 residues. With 6 bases removed from V and 7 bases from J, the gap between germline ends came to 18 bases. As DNA, the CDR3 is TGTGCCAGCAGCGAAACAGGGTTTCGCGATGAAGCTTTCTTT. Amino acid sequence: CASSETGFRDEAFF.

The chain combines TRBV19 with TRBJ2-2; 8 bases map to TRBD1. This CDR3 has 15 residues. CDR1 and CDR2 (germline): LNHDA, SQIVND (reference sequence). The V and J ends lost 4 bases and 2 bases, in that order; junction bases with no gene match: 3. The CDR3 is CASSTGTGNTGELFF. The CDR3 region has the DNA TGTGCCAGTAGTACCGGGACAGGCAACACCGGGGAGCTGTTTTTT.

This clone is judged medium-sized. CDR3 amino acids: CASSLQGEVTDTQYF. The CDR3 region has the DNA TGTGCCAGCAGCCTACAGGGGGAAGTCACAGATACGCAGTATTTT. The genes are TRBV4-2 and TRBJ2-3; 8 bases fit TRBD1. The CDR3 is 15 residues long. CDR1 is LGHNA, CDR2 YNFKEQ, per germline. V gave up 4 bases and J gave up 2 bases; unmatched junction bases: 5.

The rearrangement joins TRBV6-6 to TRBJ2-3; TRBD2 aligns across 9 bases. Trimming removed 5 bases from V and 3 bases from J; junction bases left unmatched: 3. CDR1 and CDR2 (germline): MNHNY, SVGAGI (reference sequence). This CDR3 region has 14 residues. The CDR3 DNA sequence: TGTGCCAGCAGTCCGGGACTAGCAACAGATACGCAGTATTTT. Protein sequence: CASSPGLATDTQYF.

This clone was seen more than once but under ten times. The V and J genes are TRBV7-2 and TRBJ2-2; no clear D gene. There are 15 residues in the CDR3. Trimming cost V 5 bases and J 1 base, with 11 bases left between them. The germline CDR1 and CDR2 sequences are SGHTA and FQGNSA. In DNA form, the CDR3 reads TGTGCCAGCAGCCAAGATGGAATGAACACCGGGGAGCTGTTTTTT. Protein product: CASSQDGMNTGELFF.

The V and J genes are TRBV5-1 and TRBJ2-7; 7 bases are a match to TRBD1. The CDR3 has 14 residues. Germline lookup yields CDR1 SGHRS and CDR2 YFSETQ. The V segment lost 6 bases and the J segment 3 bases; nucleotides outside the gene matches: 9. The CDR3 sequence is CASTTTGEGYEQYF. The CDR3 bases are TGCGCCAGCACCACCACAGGGGAAGGCTACGAGCAGTACTTC.

J is TRBJ1-2 and V is TRBV7-9, with 9 bases identical to TRBD1. This CDR3 is built from 15 residues. The V gene end was trimmed by 2 bases and the J gene end by 6 bases; junction bases not matched to a gene: 7. The germline V gene encodes CDR1 SEHNR and CDR2 FQNEAQ (reference sequence). The CDR3 reads CASSLWDRVFDGYTF. CDR3 sequence (DNA): TGTGCCAGCAGCTTATGGGACAGGGTATTTGATGGCTACACCTTC. Full variable domain (outside the CDR3, taken from reference TRBV7-9 and TRBJ1-2): DTGVSQNPRHKITKRGQNVTFRCDPISEHNRLYWYRQTLGQGPEFLTYFQNEAQLEKSRLLSDRFSAERPKGSFSTLEIQRTEQGDSAMYLCASSLWDRVFDGYTFGSGTRLTVV.